This record looks at one T cell receptor (beta chain) sequence and its context. Its target antigen remains unknown. No per-base quality is available; no much larger clone lies one base away. V has 1 base trimmed and J has 0 bases trimmed; junction bases matching no gene number 3. The germline V gene gives CDR1 as MNHEY and CDR2 as SVGEGT. The CDR3 starts with the cysteine, ends with the phenylalanine, and has 17 residues. The sequence is cut down to CDR3 DNA, 51 bases in frame from base 1. The entry originates in a study of blood T cell repertoires in COVID-19 (TCRdb year 2020). About the investigation overall: Samples covering the acute and convalescent phases of COVID-19 were provided by collaborators in the United States, Italy and Spain. The samples were drawn from two sources: the first 160 participants of the ongoing ImmuneRACE study, and fewer than 1,500 subjects contributed by 6 global collaborators. The repertoires were made available in a free public database intended to serve as a resource for research on the immune response to SARS-CoV-2. The sample metadata nearly always contained a de-identified subject ID, COVID-19 status, age in years and sex. Subjects who had been exposed to COVID-19, were actively infected with it, or had recovered from it provided the deeply sampled blood TCRbeta repertoires that made up the dataset. Where HLA class I and class II types were available, the types were taken from metadata supplied by the sample provider, not from assay-based typing. The material from the prospective study consisted of cDNA or gDNA derived from T cells, B-cell-depleted T cells, or PBMCs. Study-wide findings and limitations: The quantity of clinical and demographic metadata differed by source and by participant and was supplied without curation.

Each collaborating institution followed its own protocols to collect whole blood in K2EDTA tubes. Collaborator samples were shipped for TCRbeta analysis as frozen whole blood, isolated PBMCs, or DNA extracted from either sample type. TCRbeta CDR3 regions were amplified from genomic DNA by means of the immunoSEQ Assay, a bias-controlled multiplex PCR. The original pipeline was this. Nucleated cell counts per sample were estimated from amplification of reference gene primers within the assay. To quantify the absolute abundance of each unique TCRbeta CDR3 rearrangement, sequence reads were collapsed and filtered. For each sample, productive Simpson clonality was calculated by taking the square root of Simpson's diversity index across productive rearrangements. Here the immuneACCESS table is served through TCRdb, limited to in-frame sequences with V and J called. Missing clones are a known gap in these copies; in checked studies unresolved V genes cover under half, and the rest lacks a known reason. The DNA was the basis for D and trimming; V, J and clone size are from that table. This sample has roughly 140,000 clones in its table, and roughly 86% of those were observed once. The ten largest account for about 10% of the sample.

The material sequenced was peripheral blood. The chain was built from TRBV6-2 or TRBV6-3 and TRBJ2-4; 10 junctional bases match TRBD1. The sequence came from a man aged 50 to 60 with active or convalescent COVID-19. The DNA reads TGTGCCAGCAGTTACTTGGGGACAGGGGTAGCCAAAAACATTCAGTACTTC. It is translated as CASSYLGTGVAKNIQYF.